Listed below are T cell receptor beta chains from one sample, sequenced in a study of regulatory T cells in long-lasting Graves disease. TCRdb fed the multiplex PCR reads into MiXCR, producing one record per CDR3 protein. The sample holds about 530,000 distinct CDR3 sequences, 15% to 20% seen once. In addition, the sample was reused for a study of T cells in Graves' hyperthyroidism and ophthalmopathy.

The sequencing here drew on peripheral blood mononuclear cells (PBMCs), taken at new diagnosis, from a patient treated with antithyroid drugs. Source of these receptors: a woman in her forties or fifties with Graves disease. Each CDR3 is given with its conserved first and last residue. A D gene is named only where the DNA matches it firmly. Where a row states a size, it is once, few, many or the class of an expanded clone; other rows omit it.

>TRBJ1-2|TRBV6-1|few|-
TGTGCCGTGGGTCAGGGTCTCTATGGCTACACCTTC
CAVGQGLYGYTF
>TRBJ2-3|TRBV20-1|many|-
TGCAGTGCTAAGGACTTGGAAGATACGCAGTATTTT
CSAKDLEDTQYF
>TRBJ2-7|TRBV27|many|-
TGTGCCAGCAGTTTAGGGACCCTTGCCTACGAGCAGTACTTC
CASSLGTLAYEQYF
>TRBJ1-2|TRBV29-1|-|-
TGCAGCGTTGAACCAGGGTTTGGCTACACCTTC
CSVEPGFGYTF
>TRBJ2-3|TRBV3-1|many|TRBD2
TGTGCCAGCAGCCGAGCGGGGACCACAGATACGCAGTATTTT
CASSRAGTTDTQYF
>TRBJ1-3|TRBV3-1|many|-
TGTGCCAGCAGCCATGCGAGAGACAGCTCTGGAAACACCATATATTTT
CASSHARDSSGNTIYF
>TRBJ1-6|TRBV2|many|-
TGTGCCAGCGGGGGGCTGGCAGGGCATATTAGCGGCCTCCACTTT
CASGGLAGHISGLHF
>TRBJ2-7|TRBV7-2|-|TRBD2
TGTGCCAGTAGTTTCTACGCGGGGGGATCCTCATACGAGCAGTACTTC
CASSFYAGGSSYEQYF
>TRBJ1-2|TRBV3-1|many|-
TGTGCCAGCAGCCAACGCGGGACATTGGGGGCTAACTATGGCTACACCTTC
CASSQRGTLGANYGYTF
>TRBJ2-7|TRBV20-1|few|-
TGCAGTGCTAGTGAAACAGGCTCGCCCGTGGAGGAGCAGTACTTC
CSASETGSPVEEQYF
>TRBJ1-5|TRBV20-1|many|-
TGCAGTGCTATAGGGGCTTTTAGCAATCAGCCCCAGCATTTT
CSAIGAFSNQPQHF
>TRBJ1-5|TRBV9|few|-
TGTGCCAGCAGCGTATCGGCGGGATACAATCAGCCCCAGCATTTT
CASSVSAGYNQPQHF
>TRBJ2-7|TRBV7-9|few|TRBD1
TGTGCCAGCAGGAAGGGGGCGGACTACGAGCAGTACTTC
CASRKGADYEQYF
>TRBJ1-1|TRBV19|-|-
TGTGCCAGTAGTATACTCCGGGACCGGGCTGGGGGTACTGAAGCTTTCTTT
CASSILRDRAGGTEAFF
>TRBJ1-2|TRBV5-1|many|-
TGCGCCAGTACCAGGGACACAAACAACTATGGCTACACCTTC
CASTRDTNNYGYTF
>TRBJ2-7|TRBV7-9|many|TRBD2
TGTGCCAGCAGCAGTCTACTAGCGGGGGCCTACGAGCAGTACTTC
CASSSLLAGAYEQYF
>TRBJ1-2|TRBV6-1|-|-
TGTGCCAGCAGAAGGACAGCAACTAACTATGGCTACACCTTC
CASRRTATNYGYTF
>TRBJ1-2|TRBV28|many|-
TGTGCCAGCGGTGTTCGGTGGGACTATGGCTACACCTTC
CASGVRWDYGYTF
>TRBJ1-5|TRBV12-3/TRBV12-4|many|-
TGTGCCAGCAGTTTAGGTCGCGGGATTGATCAGCCCCAGCATTTT
CASSLGRGIDQPQHF
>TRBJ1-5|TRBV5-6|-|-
TGTGCCAGCAGCCCGTGGGGCAGGGTGAGTCAGCCCCAGCATTTT
CASSPWGRVSQPQHF
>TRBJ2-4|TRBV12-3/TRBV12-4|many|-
TGTGCCAGCAGTTCGGACGGTAACATTCAGTACTTC
CASSSDGNIQYF
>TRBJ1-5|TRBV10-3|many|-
TGTGCCATCAGTGACGCTCGGGGGGGCAATCAGCCCCAGCATTTT
CAISDARGGNQPQHF
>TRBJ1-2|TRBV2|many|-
TGTGCCAGCAATAGACAGCCGAACGTTAACTATGGCTACACCTTC
CASNRQPNVNYGYTF
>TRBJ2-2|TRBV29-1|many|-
TGCAGCGTTGGGCAGGGGTACACCGGGGAGCTGTTTTTT
CSVGQGYTGELFF
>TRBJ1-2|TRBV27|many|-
TGTGCCAGCAGTTCGACACCTAACTATGGCTACACCTTC
CASSSTPNYGYTF
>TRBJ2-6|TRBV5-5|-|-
TGTGCCAGCAGCTTGGGGGAACTTGGGGCCAACGTCCTGACTTTC
CASSLGELGANVLTF
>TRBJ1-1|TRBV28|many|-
TGTGCCAGCAGTTATTGGGCCGATGGAGCTTTCTTT
CASSYWADGAFF
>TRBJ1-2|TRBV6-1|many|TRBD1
TGTGCCAGCAGTGAAAGTTGGGACAGGGATGGCTACACCTTC
CASSESWDRDGYTF
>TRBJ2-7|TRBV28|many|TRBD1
TGTGCCAGCAGTTTAAGGTGGGACAGGGGTTTCGACGAGCAGTACTTC
CASSLRWDRGFDEQYF
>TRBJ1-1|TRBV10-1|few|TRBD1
TGCGCCAGCAGTGACCAGGGGGATACTGAAGCTTTCTTT
CASSDQGDTEAFF
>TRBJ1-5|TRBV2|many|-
TGTGCCAGCAGTACCGACGGTAGCAATCAGCCCCAGCATTTT
CASSTDGSNQPQHF
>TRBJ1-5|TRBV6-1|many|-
TGTGCCAGCAGTGACCCTGGGAGCAATCAGCCCCAGCATTTT
CASSDPGSNQPQHF
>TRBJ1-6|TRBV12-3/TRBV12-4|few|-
TGTGCCAGCAGGGGGGATTCACCCCTCCACTTT
CASRGDSPLHF
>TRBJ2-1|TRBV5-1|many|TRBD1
TGCGCCAGCAGCTTGCAGGGACAGGGGGTAAATGAGCAGTTCTTC
CASSLQGQGVNEQFF
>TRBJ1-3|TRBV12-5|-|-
TGTGCTAGTGGTTTAGACTCTGGAAACACCATATATTTT
CASGLDSGNTIYF
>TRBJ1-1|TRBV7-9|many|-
TGTGCCAGCAGCTTTCCCCTGGACACTGAAGCTTTCTTT
CASSFPLDTEAFF
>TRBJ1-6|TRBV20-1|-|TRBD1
TGCAGTGCTAGTAGGACAGGGGGATCACCCCTCCACTTT
CSASRTGGSPLHF
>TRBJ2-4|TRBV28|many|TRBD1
TGTGCCAGCAGCACGGGACAGGGTAAAAACATTCAGTACTTC
CASSTGQGKNIQYF
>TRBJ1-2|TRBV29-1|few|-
TGCAGCGTTGAACTGGACGGTAACTATGGCTACACCTTC
CSVELDGNYGYTF